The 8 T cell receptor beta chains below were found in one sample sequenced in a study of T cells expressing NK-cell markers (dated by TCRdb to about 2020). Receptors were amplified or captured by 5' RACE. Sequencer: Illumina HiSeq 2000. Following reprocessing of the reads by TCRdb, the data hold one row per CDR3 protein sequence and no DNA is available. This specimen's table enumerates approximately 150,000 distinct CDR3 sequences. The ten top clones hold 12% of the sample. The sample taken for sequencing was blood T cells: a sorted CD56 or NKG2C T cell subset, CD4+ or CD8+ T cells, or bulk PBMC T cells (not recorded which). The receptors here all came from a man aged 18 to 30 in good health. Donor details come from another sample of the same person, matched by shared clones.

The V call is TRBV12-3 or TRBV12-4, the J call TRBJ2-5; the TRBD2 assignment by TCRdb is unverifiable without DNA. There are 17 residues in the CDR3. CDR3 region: CASSPGTSGTYQETQYF.

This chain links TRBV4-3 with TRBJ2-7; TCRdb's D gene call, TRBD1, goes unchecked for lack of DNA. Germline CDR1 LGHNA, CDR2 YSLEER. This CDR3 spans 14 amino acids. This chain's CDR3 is CASSRPGQGNEQYF.

CDR3 loop: CASSQGDAKDTQYF. The chain has TRBV4-3 and TRBJ2-3. This CDR3 is 14 amino acids long. Germline CDR1 reads LGHNA; CDR2 reads YSLEER.

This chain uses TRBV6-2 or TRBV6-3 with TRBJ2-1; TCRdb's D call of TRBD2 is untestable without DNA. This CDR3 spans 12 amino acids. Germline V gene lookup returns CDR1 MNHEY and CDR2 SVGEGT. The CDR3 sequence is CASSRPTNEQFF.

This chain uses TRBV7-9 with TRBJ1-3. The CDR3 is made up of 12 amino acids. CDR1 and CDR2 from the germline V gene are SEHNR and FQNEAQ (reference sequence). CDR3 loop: CASSPAGNTIYF.

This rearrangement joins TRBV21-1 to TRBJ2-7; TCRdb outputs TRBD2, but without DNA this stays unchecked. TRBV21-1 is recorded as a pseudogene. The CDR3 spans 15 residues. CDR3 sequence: CASSARTSGSYEQYF.

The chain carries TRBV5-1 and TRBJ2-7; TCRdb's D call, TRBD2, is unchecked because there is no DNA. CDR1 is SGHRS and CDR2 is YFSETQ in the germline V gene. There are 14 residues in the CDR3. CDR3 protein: CASCLGEGGHEQYF.

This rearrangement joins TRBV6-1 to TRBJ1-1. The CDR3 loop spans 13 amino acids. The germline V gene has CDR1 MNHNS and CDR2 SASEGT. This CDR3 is CASRAGLGTEAFF.